This TCR beta chain stems from a study of blood T cells in healthy people across ages. The sample, about 9.7 milliliters of peripheral blood, was drawn from each donor. Per germline, CDR1 MNHNS and CDR2 SASEGT. The V and J ends lost 7 bases and 0 bases, in that order; junction bases with no gene match: 14. This CDR3 contains 18 residues. As regards this clonotype: Antigen unknown.

Study conclusions and caveats: Unknown CMV status may confound age-related changes in expanded clones.

Then a second PCR, running roughly 7 to 11 cycles, was carried out with a sample-barcoded 5' primer and a J-beta primer mix. All cDNA molecules were each tagged by a template-switch adaptor with 12 random nucleotides. TCRdb independently ran MiXCR on the 5' RACE reads; one entry per CDR3 protein. Of roughly 560,000 distinct CDR3 sequences detected, about 25% appear once; the ten largest clones hold approximately 10%. These data were likewise used in another study, on T cells of mothers and their children. That paper states: It was found that thymic selection shapes TCR recombination output similarly in related and unrelated pairs.

The chain couples TRBV6-1 to TRBJ2-3, with 9 bases that match TRBD1. The sample taken for sequencing was blood. This sequence originates from a boy aged 5-17 years in good health. The CDR3 DNA follows: TGTGCCAGCACTCGAGAAACCAGGGGACAGGGAAGCACAGATACGCAGTATTTT. Translating gives CASTRETRGQGSTDTQYF.